These 6 T cell receptor beta chains were all obtained from the same sample, sequenced in a study of blood T cell repertoires in COVID-19. TCRdb's table, derived via immunoSEQ multiplex PCR, lists solely in-frame clones and lacks some. The table lists fewer than 350,000 clones, 70% to 90% of them singletons. What was sequenced was PBMCs or T cells enriched from blood (not recorded which). The source is a man aged 30 to 39 who had recovered from COVID-19.

The chain recombines TRBV18 with TRBJ1-1; possible D gene TRBD1, 5 bases. Trimming removed 2 bases from V and 2 bases from J, with 12 bases in between. The length of the CDR3 is 15 residues. Germline V gives CDR1 KGHSH, CDR2 LQKENI. CDR3 amino acids: CASSPSGKLNTEAFF. CDR3 nucleotide sequence: TGTGCCAGCTCACCATCAGGGAAATTAAACACTGAAGCTTTCTTT.

This clone appeared once. The chain carries TRBV16 and TRBJ2-3; D ambiguous. V was shortened by 0 bases and J by 5 bases, with 9 bases between the two germline ends. The CDR3 runs 14 residues. Germline values: CDR1 KGHSY, CDR2 FQNENV. The chain's CDR3 is CASSQSYDIDTQYF. The CDR3 nucleotides read TGTGCCAGCAGCCAATCGTACGACATAGATACGCAGTATTTT.

The rearrangement links TRBV5-8 to TRBJ2-1, with D possibly being TRBD1 (5 bases). The V end lost 0 bases, the J end lost 4 bases, and 8 bases lay between the germline ends. There are 14 residues in the CDR3. Per the germline V gene, CDR1 is SGHTS and CDR2 is YDEGEE. The CDR3 DNA is TGTGCCAGCAGCTTGGGACAGCGTTACAATGAGCAGTTCTTC. It yields the protein CASSLGQRYNEQFF. Drawing the rest from reference TRBV5-8 and TRBJ2-1, the complete variable domain is EAGVTQSPTHLIKTRGQQATLRCSPISGHTSVYWYQQALGLGLQFLLWYDEGEERNRGNFPPRFSGRQFPNYSSELNVNALELEDSALYLCASSLGQRYNEQFFGPGTRLTVL.

The chain joins TRBV4-1 to TRBJ2-7, with 7 bases identical to TRBD1. The CDR3 runs to 16 residues. Trimming removed 3 bases from V and 4 bases from J; junction bases left unmatched: 12. The germline gives CDR1 MGHRA, CDR2 YSYEKL. The CDR3 DNA follows: TGCGCCAGCAGCCAGGTTCACCGGGACAGAAGATACGAGCAGTACTTC. Translation gives CASSQVHRDRRYEQYF.

V is TRBV5-1 and J is TRBJ1-1; D not resolved. The CDR3 has 14 residues. The V gene's germline CDR1 is SGHRS and CDR2 YFSETQ. Trimming took off 4 bases at V and 3 bases at J, with 13 bases between the two ends. CDR3 nucleotide sequence: TGCGCCAGCAGCGCCCGGATGAGGGACACTGAAGCTTTCTTT. It yields the protein CASSARMRDTEAFF.

As regards this clone: This sample includes further DNA sequences coding for the same CDR3. This sequence joins TRBV9 and TRBJ1-1, with a possible D match to TRBD1 (5 bases). CDR1 and CDR2 from the germline V gene are SGDLS and YYNGEE. Trimming removed 2 bases at V and 4 bases at J, with 9 bases between. The CDR3 is 13 amino acids. The CDR3 sequence: CASSVGGLTEAFF. In nucleotides, the CDR3 is TGTGCCAGCAGCGTCGGGGGTCTCACTGAAGCTTTCTTT.